What follows describes a single TCR beta chain. Its antigen is currently unknown. This specimen comes from a study of shared clonotypes between healthy human individuals. The authors distributed each subset's genomic DNA evenly over several immunoSEQ plates. In the authors' methods: Junction-only sequences without quality scores came from ImmunoSEQ, so filtering differed. Clones were sequenced by immunoSEQ multiplex PCR, and TCRdb holds only the in-frame ones, with some missing. V and J calls and clone size follow that table, whereas D and trimming were derived from the DNA. The sample holds approximately 1,000,000 clones, approximately 77% seen once. Overall study findings and caveats: Clonotypes shared by all four donors outscored non-shared clonotypes in generation probability. The study drew on few donors, limiting represented genetic and exposure-history diversity.

The germline CDR1 and CDR2 sequences are SNHLY and FYNNEI. The length of the CDR3 is 14 residues. The germline V and J ends were trimmed by 10 bases and 6 bases, with 22 bases remaining between them. The source material was memory CD4+ T cells from PBMCs. Regarding subset: CD45RA-negative fraction. The TCR comes from a man in his late teens or twenties in good health. Some clones in this sample may be carry-over from other donors' samples. The J gene is TRBJ2-7, the V gene TRBV2, with D possibly TRBD1 on 6 matching bases. The CDR3 here is CATDRQVGMSEQYF. In DNA, the CDR3 is TGTGCCACCGATAGACAGGTGGGGATGAGCGAGCAGTACTTC. Supplemented by reference TRBV2 and TRBJ2-7, the full variable domain reads EPEVTQTPSHQVTQMGQEVILRCVPISNHLYFYWYRQILGQKVEFLVSFYNNEISEKSEIFDDQFSVERPDGSNFTLKIRSTKLEDSAMYFCATDRQVGMSEQYFGPGTRLTVT.